This TCR beta chain stems from a study of cytomegalovirus exposure and HLA in healthy donors. The germline V and J ends were trimmed by 3 bases and 2 bases, with 10 bases remaining between them. Germline CDR1 SNHLY, CDR2 FYNNEI. This CDR3 contains 14 residues. Separate from the roughly 720-subject first cohort was the 120-subject validation cohort, to which the donors belonged. The method was immunoSEQ multiplex PCR; TCRdb's version includes in-frame clones alone and lacks a portion of them. The data show a few hundred thousand clones, with 65% to 90% seen just once and 0.95% to 1.1% held by the top ten. Study-wide findings and caveats: Most TCR sequences were uncommon, yet certain public TCRs appeared in many donors.

A note on this clone: The antigen is unknown.

The rearrangement uses TRBV2 and TRBJ1-2; D might be TRBD1 (6 bases). The TCR was taken from a woman in her late teens or twenties in good health and CMV-seronegative. Sequencing was performed on PBMCs. Written as DNA, the CDR3 is TGTGCCAGCAGTGATTTGGGACAAAACTATGGCTACACCTTC. It encodes CASSDLGQNYGYTF.